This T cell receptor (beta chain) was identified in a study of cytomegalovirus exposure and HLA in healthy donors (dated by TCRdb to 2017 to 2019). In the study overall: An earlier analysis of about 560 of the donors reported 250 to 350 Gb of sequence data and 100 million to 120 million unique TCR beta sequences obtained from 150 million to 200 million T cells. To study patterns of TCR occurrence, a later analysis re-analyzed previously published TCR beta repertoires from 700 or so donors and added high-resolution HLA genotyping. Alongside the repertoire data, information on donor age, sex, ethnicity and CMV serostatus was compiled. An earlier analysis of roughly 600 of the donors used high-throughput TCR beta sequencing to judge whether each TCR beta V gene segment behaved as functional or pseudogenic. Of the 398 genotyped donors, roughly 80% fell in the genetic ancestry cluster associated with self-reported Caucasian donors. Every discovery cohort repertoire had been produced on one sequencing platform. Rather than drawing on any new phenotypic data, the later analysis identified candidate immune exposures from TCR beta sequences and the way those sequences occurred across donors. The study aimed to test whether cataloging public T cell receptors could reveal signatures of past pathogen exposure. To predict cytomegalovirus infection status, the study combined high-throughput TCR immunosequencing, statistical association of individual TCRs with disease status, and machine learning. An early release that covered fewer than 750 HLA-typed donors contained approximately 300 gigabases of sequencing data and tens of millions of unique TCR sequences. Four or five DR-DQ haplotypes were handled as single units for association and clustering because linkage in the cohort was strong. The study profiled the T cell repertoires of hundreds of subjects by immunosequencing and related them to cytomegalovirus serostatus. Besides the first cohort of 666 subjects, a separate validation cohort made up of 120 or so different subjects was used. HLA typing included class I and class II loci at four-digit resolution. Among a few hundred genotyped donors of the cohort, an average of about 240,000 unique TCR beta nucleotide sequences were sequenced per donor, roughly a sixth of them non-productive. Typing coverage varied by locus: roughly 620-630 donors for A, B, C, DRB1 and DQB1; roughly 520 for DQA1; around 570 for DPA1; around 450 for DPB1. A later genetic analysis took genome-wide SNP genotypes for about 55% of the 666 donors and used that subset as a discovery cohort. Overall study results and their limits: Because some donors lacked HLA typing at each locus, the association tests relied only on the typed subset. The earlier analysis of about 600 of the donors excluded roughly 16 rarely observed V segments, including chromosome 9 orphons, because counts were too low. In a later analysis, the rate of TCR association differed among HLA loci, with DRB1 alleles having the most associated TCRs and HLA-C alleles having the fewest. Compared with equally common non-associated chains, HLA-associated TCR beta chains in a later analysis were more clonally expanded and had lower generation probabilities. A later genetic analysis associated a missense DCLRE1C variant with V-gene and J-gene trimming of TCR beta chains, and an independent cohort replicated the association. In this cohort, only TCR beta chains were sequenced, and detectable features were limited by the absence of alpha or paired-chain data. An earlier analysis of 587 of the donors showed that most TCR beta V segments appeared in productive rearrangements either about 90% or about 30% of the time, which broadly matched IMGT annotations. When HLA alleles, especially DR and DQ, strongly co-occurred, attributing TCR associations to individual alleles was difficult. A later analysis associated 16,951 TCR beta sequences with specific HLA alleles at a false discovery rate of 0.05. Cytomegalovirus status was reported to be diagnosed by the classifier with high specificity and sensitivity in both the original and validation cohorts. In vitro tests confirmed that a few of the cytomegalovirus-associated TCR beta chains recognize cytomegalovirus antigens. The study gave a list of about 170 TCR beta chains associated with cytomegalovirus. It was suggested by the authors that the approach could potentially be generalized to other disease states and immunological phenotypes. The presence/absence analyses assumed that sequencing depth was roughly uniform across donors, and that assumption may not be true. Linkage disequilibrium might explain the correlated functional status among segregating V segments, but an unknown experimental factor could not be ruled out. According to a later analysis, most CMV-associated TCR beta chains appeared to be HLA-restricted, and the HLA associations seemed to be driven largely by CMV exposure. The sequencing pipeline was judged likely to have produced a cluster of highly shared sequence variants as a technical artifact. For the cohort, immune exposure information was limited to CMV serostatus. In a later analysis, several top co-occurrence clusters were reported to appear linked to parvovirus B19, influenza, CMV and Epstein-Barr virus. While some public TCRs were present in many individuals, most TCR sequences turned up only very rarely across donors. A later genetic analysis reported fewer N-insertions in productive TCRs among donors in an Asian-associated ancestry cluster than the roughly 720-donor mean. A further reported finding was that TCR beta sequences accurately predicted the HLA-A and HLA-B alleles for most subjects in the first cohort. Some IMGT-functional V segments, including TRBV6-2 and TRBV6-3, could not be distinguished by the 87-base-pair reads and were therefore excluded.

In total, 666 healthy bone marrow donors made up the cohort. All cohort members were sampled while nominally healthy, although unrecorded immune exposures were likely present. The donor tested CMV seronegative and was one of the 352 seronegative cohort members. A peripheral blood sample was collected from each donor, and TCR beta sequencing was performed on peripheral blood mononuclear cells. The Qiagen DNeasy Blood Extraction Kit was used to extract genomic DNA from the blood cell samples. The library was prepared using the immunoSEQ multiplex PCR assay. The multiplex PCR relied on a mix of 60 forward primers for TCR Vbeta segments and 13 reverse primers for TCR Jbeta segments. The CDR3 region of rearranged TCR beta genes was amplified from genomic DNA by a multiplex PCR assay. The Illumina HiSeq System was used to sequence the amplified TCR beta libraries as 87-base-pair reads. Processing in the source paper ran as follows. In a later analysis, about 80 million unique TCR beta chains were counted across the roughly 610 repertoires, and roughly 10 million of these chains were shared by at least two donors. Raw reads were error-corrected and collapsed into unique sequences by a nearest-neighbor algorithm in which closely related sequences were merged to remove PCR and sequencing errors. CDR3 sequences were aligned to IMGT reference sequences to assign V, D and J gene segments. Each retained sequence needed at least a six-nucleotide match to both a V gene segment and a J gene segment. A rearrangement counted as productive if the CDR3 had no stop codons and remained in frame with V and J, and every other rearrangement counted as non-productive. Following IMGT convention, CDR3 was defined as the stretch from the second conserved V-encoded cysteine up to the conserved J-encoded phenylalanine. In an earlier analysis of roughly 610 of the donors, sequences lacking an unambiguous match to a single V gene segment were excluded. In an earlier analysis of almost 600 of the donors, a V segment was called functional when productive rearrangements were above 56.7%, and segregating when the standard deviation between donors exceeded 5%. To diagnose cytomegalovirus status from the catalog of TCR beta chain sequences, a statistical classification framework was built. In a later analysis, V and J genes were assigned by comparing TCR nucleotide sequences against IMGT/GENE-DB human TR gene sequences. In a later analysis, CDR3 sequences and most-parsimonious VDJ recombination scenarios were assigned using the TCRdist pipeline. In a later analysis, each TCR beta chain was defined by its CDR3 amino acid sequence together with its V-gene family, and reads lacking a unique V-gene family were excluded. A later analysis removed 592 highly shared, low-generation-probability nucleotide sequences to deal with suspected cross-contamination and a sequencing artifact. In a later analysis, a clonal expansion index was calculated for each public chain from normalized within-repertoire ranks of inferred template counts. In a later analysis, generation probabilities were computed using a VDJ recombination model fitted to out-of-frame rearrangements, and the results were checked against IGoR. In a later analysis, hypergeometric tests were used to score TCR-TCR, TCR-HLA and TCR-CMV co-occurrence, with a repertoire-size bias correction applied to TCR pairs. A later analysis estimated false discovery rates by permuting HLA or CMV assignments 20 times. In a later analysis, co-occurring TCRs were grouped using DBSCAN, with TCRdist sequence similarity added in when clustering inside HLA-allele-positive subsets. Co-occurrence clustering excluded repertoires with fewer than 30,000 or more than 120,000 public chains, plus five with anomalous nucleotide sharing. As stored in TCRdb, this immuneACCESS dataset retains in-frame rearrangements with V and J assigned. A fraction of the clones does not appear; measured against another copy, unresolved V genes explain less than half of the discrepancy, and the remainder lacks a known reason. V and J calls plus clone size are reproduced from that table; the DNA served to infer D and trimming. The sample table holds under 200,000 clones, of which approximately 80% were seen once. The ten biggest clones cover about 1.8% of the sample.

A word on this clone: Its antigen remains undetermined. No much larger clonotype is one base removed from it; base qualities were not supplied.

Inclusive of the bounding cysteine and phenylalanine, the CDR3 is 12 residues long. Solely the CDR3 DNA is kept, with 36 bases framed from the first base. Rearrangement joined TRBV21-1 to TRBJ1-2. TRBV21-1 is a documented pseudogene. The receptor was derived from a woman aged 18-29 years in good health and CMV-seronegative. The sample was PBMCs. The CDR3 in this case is CASPRRPYGYTF. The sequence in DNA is TGTGCCAGCCCAAGGAGACCCTATGGCTACACCTTC.